These T cell receptor beta chains were read from a single sample in a study of neurological immune-mediated disorders. TCRdb reprocessed the 5' RACE reads via MiXCR and lists one record per CDR3 protein. The data hold 25,000 to 35,000 distinct CDR3 sequences, with around 6% observed a single time. Sequenced: CD4+ T cells from blood. All receptors derive from a woman aged 45-65 years in good health. CDR3s include the opening cysteine and the closing phenylalanine or tryptophan. Each record gives: clone size, V gene, J gene, D gene, CDR3 DNA, CDR3 protein. A D gene is named only where the DNA matches it firmly. Clone size is not always given. Where it is, it says once, few, many or a class for expanded clones.

size: many
V: TRBV19
J: TRBJ2-5
D: TRBD1
DNA: TGTGCCAGTAGTACGACAGGGGTCCAAGAGACCCAGTACTTC
CDR3: CASSTTGVQETQYF

size: many
V: TRBV20-1
J: TRBJ1-2
D: .
DNA: TGCAGTGCCACTAGCCTCCCTGGCTACACCTTC
CDR3: CSATSLPGYTF

size: many
V: TRBV14
J: TRBJ2-1
D: .
DNA: TGTGCCAGCAGCCAAGATCGGGGACGTAATGAGCAGTTCTTC
CDR3: CASSQDRGRNEQFF

size: many
V: TRBV5-5
J: TRBJ2-2
D: TRBD2
DNA: TGTGCCAGCACCGTAACGGCCGGGAGGGGCGGGGAGCTGTTTTTT
CDR3: CASTVTAGRGGELFF

size: many
V: TRBV20-1
J: TRBJ1-4
D: .
DNA: TGCAGTGCTAGAGAGGGTCCCGGTCGGCAAAATGAAAAACTGTTTTTT
CDR3: CSAREGPGRQNEKLFF

size: many
V: TRBV2
J: TRBJ2-1
D: TRBD1
DNA: TGTGCCAGCAACCCTAACAGGGGGCGAAGGAATGAGCAGTTCTTC
CDR3: CASNPNRGRRNEQFF

size: many
V: TRBV10-1
J: TRBJ1-1
D: .
DNA: TGCGCCAGCAGTTCTCCGGACGGCACTGAAGCTTTCTTT
CDR3: CASSSPDGTEAFF

size: many
V: TRBV10-3
J: TRBJ2-5
D: TRBD1
DNA: TGTGCCATCAGTGCGGGGACAGGGGTCCCAGAGACCCAGTACTTC
CDR3: CAISAGTGVPETQYF

size: many
V: TRBV7-2
J: TRBJ2-2
D: .
DNA: .
CDR3: CASSFGPGVDGELFF

size: medium-sized
V: TRBV10-3
J: TRBJ2-3
D: .
DNA: TGTGCCATCCAAGCCTCTGGGGCCCATACGCAGTATTTT
CDR3: CAIQASGAHTQYF

size: many
V: TRBV20-1
J: TRBJ2-6
D: TRBD1
DNA: TGCAGTGCTACCGCGACAGGGACTGGGGCCAACGTCCTGACTTTC
CDR3: CSATATGTGANVLTF

size: many
V: TRBV3-1
J: TRBJ1-5
D: TRBD1
DNA: TGTGCCAGCAGGGGACAGGGCAATCAGCCCCAGCATTTT
CDR3: CASRGQGNQPQHF

size: many
V: TRBV3-1
J: TRBJ1-1
D: .
DNA: TGTGCCAGCAGCCCGGGGCGAGTGAACACTGAAGCTTTCTTT
CDR3: CASSPGRVNTEAFF

size: few
V: TRBV20-1
J: TRBJ1-4
D: .
DNA: TGCAGTGCTAGAGATCGCAGGGAAAAACTGTTTTTT
CDR3: CSARDRREKLFF

size: many
V: TRBV28
J: TRBJ2-7
D: TRBD1
DNA: TGTGCCAGCAGCTGGGACAGTTTCTACGAGCAGTACTTC
CDR3: CASSWDSFYEQYF

size: many
V: TRBV7-7
J: TRBJ1-6
D: .
DNA: TGTGCCAGCAGCTTAGAATTTAATTCACCCCTCCACTTT
CDR3: CASSLEFNSPLHF

size: many
V: TRBV29-1
J: TRBJ2-3
D: .
DNA: TGCAGCGCCGGAACGACTACAGATACGCAGTATTTT
CDR3: CSAGTTTDTQYF

size: many
V: TRBV14
J: TRBJ2-3
D: TRBD2
DNA: TGTGCCAGCAGCCGCCCGGGACTAGCTAGCACAGATACGCAGTATTTT
CDR3: CASSRPGLASTDTQYF

size: many
V: TRBV10-2
J: TRBJ1-1
D: TRBD1
DNA: TGCGCCAGCAGTGACCCAGGGGGGGAAACTGAAGCTTTCTTT
CDR3: CASSDPGGETEAFF

size: many
V: TRBV28
J: TRBJ2-1
D: TRBD2
DNA: TGTGCCACCAGTCTAGGGACTAGATTATACAATGAGCAGTTCTTC
CDR3: CATSLGTRLYNEQFF

size: many
V: TRBV20-1
J: TRBJ1-6
D: TRBD1
DNA: TGCAGTGCTAGAGATCAGGGGGCGGTTTCACCCCTCCACTTT
CDR3: CSARDQGAVSPLHF

size: many
V: TRBV10-2
J: TRBJ2-7
D: .
DNA: TGCGCCAGCTCAAGAGAACCCACCTACGAGCAGTACTTC
CDR3: CASSREPTYEQYF

size: many
V: TRBV7-2
J: TRBJ1-1
D: .
DNA: TGTGCCAGCAGCCCCATGTGGCAGGCGAACACTGAAGCTTTCTTT
CDR3: CASSPMWQANTEAFF

size: .
V: TRBV19
J: TRBJ1-5
D: TRBD1
DNA: TGTGCCAGTAGTAAAGGACAGGTTGGGGAGCCCCAGCATTTT
CDR3: CASSKGQVGEPQHF

size: many
V: TRBV5-5
J: TRBJ2-1
D: .
DNA: TGTGCCAGCAGCTCTCCGTCCGGCTGGAGCTCCTACAATGAGCAGTTCTTC
CDR3: CASSSPSGWSSYNEQFF

size: many
V: TRBV20-1
J: TRBJ1-1
D: .
DNA: TGCAGTGCTAGAGATCAAAGCCCAGTGCGGGCTTTCTTT
CDR3: CSARDQSPVRAFF

size: many
V: TRBV28
J: TRBJ2-3
D: TRBD2
DNA: TGTGCCAGCAGACCTTCAGCGGGGGGCGGCGGGGATACGCAGTATTTT
CDR3: CASRPSAGGGGDTQYF

size: many
V: TRBV20-1
J: TRBJ2-3
D: TRBD2
DNA: TGCAGTGCTCCTTTGCGGGGGGGCGCAGATACGCAGTATTTT
CDR3: CSAPLRGGADTQYF

size: many
V: TRBV5-1
J: TRBJ2-3
D: .
DNA: TGCGCCAGCAGCTTCCAGGGTAGCACAGATACGCAGTATTTT
CDR3: CASSFQGSTDTQYF

size: .
V: TRBV7-8
J: TRBJ2-3
D: TRBD2
DNA: TGTGCCAGCAGCTTAGGGCGGATTAGCGGGGGCCGAACGGCAGATACGCAGTATTTT
CDR3: CASSLGRISGGRTADTQYF

size: many
V: TRBV7-3
J: TRBJ1-1
D: .
DNA: TGTGCCAGCAGCGCGGTGGGGGGCCAGAACACTGAAGCTTTCTTT
CDR3: CASSAVGGQNTEAFF

size: medium-sized
V: TRBV5-6
J: TRBJ1-2
D: .
DNA: TGTGCCAGCAGCTTGGGGAAATCTGGCTACACCTTC
CDR3: CASSLGKSGYTF

size: .
V: TRBV2
J: TRBJ2-7
D: .
DNA: TGTGCCAGCACGGGACGACGAGGGACCGAGCAGTACTTC
CDR3: CASTGRRGTEQYF

size: many
V: TRBV20-1
J: TRBJ2-7
D: .
DNA: TGCAGTGCTAGTGGGAGGATAACGCTGGGGTACGAGCAGTACTTC
CDR3: CSASGRITLGYEQYF

size: many
V: TRBV18
J: TRBJ1-1
D: TRBD1
DNA: TGTGCCAGCTCACCACCGAAGGGACAGAGGACTGAAGCTTTCTTT
CDR3: CASSPPKGQRTEAFF

size: many
V: TRBV7-2
J: TRBJ2-3
D: TRBD2
DNA: TGTGCCAGCAGCTCAAGGGCTAGCGGGGGGACCCGCACGGGGACGCAGTATTTT
CDR3: CASSSRASGGTRTGTQYF

size: medium-sized
V: TRBV14
J: TRBJ2-7
D: .
DNA: TGTGCCAGCAGCCACTTCATCAGCTACGAGCAGTACTTC
CDR3: CASSHFISYEQYF

size: many
V: TRBV28
J: TRBJ2-1
D: .
DNA: TGTGCCAGCAGTCAAGGTTTAGGTTGGAACACCTACAATGAGCAGTTCTTC
CDR3: CASSQGLGWNTYNEQFF

size: many
V: TRBV7-2
J: TRBJ1-1
D: .
DNA: TGTGCCAGCAGCTTAGTGGGGCGGACTGAAGCTTTCTTT
CDR3: CASSLVGRTEAFF

size: many
V: TRBV20-1
J: TRBJ1-1
D: TRBD1
DNA: TGCAGTGCTAGAAGGACAGGGAGGGAAGCTTTCTTT
CDR3: CSARRTGREAFF

size: many
V: TRBV3-1
J: TRBJ2-7
D: .
DNA: TGTGCCAGCAGCCCGCTTTCGGGTCGCGAGCAGTACTTC
CDR3: CASSPLSGREQYF

size: many
V: TRBV3-1
J: TRBJ1-2
D: .
DNA: TGTGCCAGCAGCCAGGACGGCTTCTATGGCTACACCTTC
CDR3: CASSQDGFYGYTF

size: many
V: TRBV7-9
J: TRBJ1-2
D: .
DNA: TGTGCCAGCAGCTCCCCCCCGCCGGGGGATAGGGGCTACACCTTC
CDR3: CASSSPPPGDRGYTF

size: many
V: TRBV6-6
J: TRBJ2-7
D: .
DNA: TGTGCCAGCAGTTACTCGATCGAGCAGTACTTC
CDR3: CASSYSIEQYF

size: many
V: TRBV7-2
J: TRBJ2-1
D: .
DNA: TGTGCCAGCAGCTCCGTTAGTCGCAACAACAATGAGCAGTTCTTC
CDR3: CASSSVSRNNNEQFF

size: .
V: TRBV7-2
J: TRBJ2-1
D: .
DNA: TGTGCCAGCAGCTTAGAGGGCCGATCAGCGGATGAGCAGTTCTTC
CDR3: CASSLEGRSADEQFF

size: many
V: TRBV19
J: TRBJ2-2
D: .
DNA: TGTGCCAGTAGTTTTCAGTCGAGGTCCACCGGGGAGCTGTTTTTT
CDR3: CASSFQSRSTGELFF

size: many
V: TRBV3-1
J: TRBJ2-2
D: .
DNA: TGTGCCAGCAGCCAAGACACGTCCGGGGAGCTGTTTTTT
CDR3: CASSQDTSGELFF